This is a list of T cell receptor beta chains from one sample in a study of T cells after posttransplantation cyclophosphamide. TCRdb's table, derived via immunoSEQ multiplex PCR, lists solely in-frame clones and lacks some. The sample has roughly 32,000 clones; under 95% are singletons. The sequenced sample consisted of naive CD4+ T cells sorted from PBMCs. The receptors derive from a woman aged 60-75 years in good health, CMV-negative, and a related stem cell transplant donor. Both conserved end residues are part of each CDR3. Fields, in order: D gene, V gene, clone size, J gene, CDR3 protein, CDR3 DNA. A D gene is named only where the DNA matches it firmly. Size tells how often a clone was seen (once, few, many) or the class of an expanded clone, and some rows leave it out.

D gene: -; V gene: TRBV20-1; clone size: -; J gene: TRBJ1-2; CDR3 protein: CSLGHYYGYTF; CDR3 DNA: TGCAGCCTGGGACACTACTATGGCTACACCTTC
D gene: -; V gene: TRBV9; clone size: -; J gene: TRBJ2-7; CDR3 protein: CASSVAPQGSYEQYF; CDR3 DNA: TGTGCCAGCAGCGTAGCCCCACAGGGTTCCTACGAGCAGTACTTC
D gene: -; V gene: TRBV9; clone size: -; J gene: TRBJ2-3; CDR3 protein: CASSVTGGPLMTDTQYF; CDR3 DNA: TGTGCCAGCAGCGTAACCGGGGGGCCATTAATGACAGATACGCAGTATTTT
D gene: -; V gene: TRBV6-5; clone size: -; J gene: TRBJ2-7; CDR3 protein: CASSYISRSSYEQYF; CDR3 DNA: TGTGCCAGCAGTTACATAAGCCGGAGCTCCTACGAGCAGTACTTC
D gene: -; V gene: TRBV6-5; clone size: -; J gene: TRBJ1-1; CDR3 protein: CASSYEAGRKAFF; CDR3 DNA: TGTGCCAGCAGTTACGAGGCGGGACGTAAAGCTTTCTTT
D gene: -; V gene: TRBV29-1; clone size: -; J gene: TRBJ2-1; CDR3 protein: CSVDPRSSYNEQFF; CDR3 DNA: TGCAGCGTTGACCCCCGCAGCTCCTACAATGAGCAGTTCTTC
D gene: TRBD2; V gene: TRBV4-3; clone size: -; J gene: TRBJ2-7; CDR3 protein: CASSHLAGWVEQYF; CDR3 DNA: TGCGCCAGCAGCCACCTAGCGGGGTGGGTCGAGCAGTACTTC
D gene: -; V gene: TRBV19; clone size: few; J gene: TRBJ1-3; CDR3 protein: CASSIVGSAGNTIYF; CDR3 DNA: TGTGCCAGTAGTATAGTGGGCTCTGCCGGAAACACCATATATTTT
D gene: TRBD2; V gene: TRBV5-1; clone size: -; J gene: TRBJ2-4; CDR3 protein: CASTAAGVDIQYF; CDR3 DNA: TGCGCCAGCACCGCAGCGGGAGTGGACATTCAGTACTTC
D gene: TRBD2; V gene: TRBV5-1; clone size: -; J gene: TRBJ2-3; CDR3 protein: CASSPGSSGGTDTQYF; CDR3 DNA: TGCGCCAGCTCCCCCGGATCTAGCGGGGGAACAGATACGCAGTATTTT
D gene: -; V gene: TRBV28; clone size: -; J gene: TRBJ1-4; CDR3 protein: CASSFLDSPEKLFF; CDR3 DNA: TGTGCCAGCAGTTTCCTGGACAGTCCTGAAAAACTGTTTTTT
D gene: -; V gene: TRBV7-3; clone size: -; J gene: TRBJ1-1; CDR3 protein: CASSGWGGTEAFF; CDR3 DNA: TGTGCCAGCAGCGGCTGGGGGGGCACTGAAGCTTTCTTT
D gene: TRBD2; V gene: TRBV5-6; clone size: -; J gene: TRBJ2-7; CDR3 protein: CASSLESSGAYEQYF; CDR3 DNA: TGTGCCAGCAGCTTGGAGTCTAGCGGCGCCTACGAGCAGTACTTC
D gene: -; V gene: TRBV28; clone size: -; J gene: TRBJ2-5; CDR3 protein: CASSLAGLETQYF; CDR3 DNA: TGTGCCAGCAGTTTAGCGGGGCTGGAGACCCAGTACTTC
D gene: -; V gene: TRBV5-1; clone size: -; J gene: TRBJ2-7; CDR3 protein: CASSLTQRPYEQYF; CDR3 DNA: TGCGCCAGCAGCTTGACCCAGCGACCCTACGAGCAGTACTTC
D gene: TRBD1; V gene: TRBV18; clone size: -; J gene: TRBJ2-1; CDR3 protein: CASSPTGNGQGLWFF; CDR3 DNA: TGTGCCAGCTCACCCACCGGGAACGGACAGGGGCTATGGTTCTTC
D gene: TRBD1; V gene: TRBV9; clone size: once; J gene: TRBJ2-2; CDR3 protein: CASSVVGTANTGELFF; CDR3 DNA: TGTGCCAGCAGCGTAGTTGGGACAGCGAACACCGGGGAGCTGTTTTTT
D gene: TRBD2; V gene: TRBV9; clone size: -; J gene: TRBJ2-7; CDR3 protein: CASSVAGTSGTGEQYF; CDR3 DNA: TGTGCCAGCAGCGTAGCTGGGACTAGCGGGACGGGGGAGCAGTACTTC
D gene: TRBD2; V gene: TRBV27; clone size: -; J gene: TRBJ2-1; CDR3 protein: CASSLSGTRGGHEQFF; CDR3 DNA: TGTGCCAGCAGTTTATCGGGGACTAGAGGCGGACATGAGCAGTTCTTC
D gene: TRBD1; V gene: TRBV19; clone size: -; J gene: TRBJ2-7; CDR3 protein: CASSNRGIYEQYF; CDR3 DNA: TGTGCCAGTAGTAACAGGGGCATCTACGAGCAGTACTTC
D gene: -; V gene: TRBV28; clone size: -; J gene: TRBJ1-2; CDR3 protein: CASSKGGSRGPLDGYTF; CDR3 DNA: TGTGCCAGCAGCAAAGGGGGTAGCCGTGGTCCCTTGGATGGCTACACCTTC
D gene: -; V gene: TRBV5-3; clone size: -; J gene: TRBJ2-2; CDR3 protein: CARSPRGRGANTGELFF; CDR3 DNA: TGTGCCAGAAGCCCTAGGGGGCGGGGGGCGAACACCGGGGAGCTGTTTTTT
D gene: -; V gene: TRBV5-1; clone size: -; J gene: TRBJ2-5; CDR3 protein: CASSLGQQQETQYF; CDR3 DNA: TGCGCCAGCAGCCTGGGACAACAACAAGAGACCCAGTACTTC
D gene: -; V gene: TRBV7-2; clone size: -; J gene: TRBJ1-1; CDR3 protein: CASSLDWGVTEAFF; CDR3 DNA: TGTGCCAGCAGCCTCGATTGGGGGGTCACTGAAGCTTTCTTT
D gene: TRBD1; V gene: TRBV18; clone size: -; J gene: TRBJ1-1; CDR3 protein: CASRDSLNTEAFF; CDR3 DNA: TGTGCCAGTCGGGACAGCTTGAACACTGAAGCTTTCTTT
D gene: -; V gene: TRBV27; clone size: -; J gene: TRBJ2-3; CDR3 protein: CASSPALASTDTQYF; CDR3 DNA: TGTGCCAGCAGCCCTGCGTTAGCTAGCACAGATACGCAGTATTTT
D gene: -; V gene: TRBV11-2; clone size: -; J gene: TRBJ2-5; CDR3 protein: CASSVKETQYF; CDR3 DNA: TGTGCCAGCAGCGTAAAAGAGACCCAGTACTTC
D gene: -; V gene: TRBV21-1; clone size: -; J gene: TRBJ2-1; CDR3 protein: CASSAWDRGRNEQFF; CDR3 DNA: TGTGCCAGCAGTGCCTGGGACAGGGGGCGGAATGAGCAGTTCTTC
D gene: -; V gene: TRBV27; clone size: -; J gene: TRBJ2-7; CDR3 protein: CASSRGYGSYEQYF; CDR3 DNA: TGTGCCAGCAGTCGAGGTTACGGCTCCTACGAGCAGTACTTC
D gene: -; V gene: TRBV12-2; clone size: -; J gene: TRBJ2-7; CDR3 protein: CASRSNMPYEQYF; CDR3 DNA: TGTGCAAGTCGCTCAAACATGCCCTACGAGCAGTACTTC
D gene: -; V gene: TRBV10-3; clone size: -; J gene: TRBJ1-1; CDR3 protein: CAISVGGEKNTEAFF; CDR3 DNA: TGTGCCATCAGTGTAGGGGGGGAAAAGAACACTGAAGCTTTCTTT
D gene: TRBD1; V gene: TRBV4-1; clone size: -; J gene: TRBJ2-3; CDR3 protein: CASSHTGTGFLGSSDTQYF; CDR3 DNA: TGCGCCAGCAGCCATACCGGGACAGGGTTCCTGGGTTCGTCAGATACGCAGTATTTT
D gene: TRBD1; V gene: TRBV6-5; clone size: -; J gene: TRBJ1-2; CDR3 protein: CASRRQGVFYTF; CDR3 DNA: TGTGCCAGCAGGCGACAGGGTGTCTTCTACACCTTC
D gene: TRBD1; V gene: TRBV25-1; clone size: few; J gene: TRBJ1-3; CDR3 protein: CASSELRTGASGNTIYF; CDR3 DNA: TGTGCCAGCAGTGAACTCCGGACAGGAGCCTCTGGAAACACCATATATTTT
D gene: -; V gene: TRBV7-9; clone size: -; J gene: TRBJ1-1; CDR3 protein: CASSLNTNTEAFF; CDR3 DNA: TGTGCCAGCAGCTTGAACACCAACACTGAAGCTTTCTTT
D gene: TRBD1; V gene: TRBV6-5; clone size: few; J gene: TRBJ1-4; CDR3 protein: CASSRTGRTNEKLFF; CDR3 DNA: TGTGCCAGCAGCCGGACAGGGAGAACTAATGAAAAACTGTTTTTT
D gene: TRBD1; V gene: TRBV5-1; clone size: -; J gene: TRBJ1-2; CDR3 protein: CASSLGGQGGNYGYTF; CDR3 DNA: TGCGCCAGCAGCTTGGGGGGACAGGGAGGAAACTATGGCTACACCTTC
D gene: -; V gene: TRBV6-1; clone size: -; J gene: TRBJ2-3; CDR3 protein: CASSETGQGTDTQYF; CDR3 DNA: TGTGCCAGCAGTGAGACAGGTCAGGGCACAGATACGCAGTATTTT
D gene: -; V gene: TRBV5-1; clone size: -; J gene: TRBJ2-5; CDR3 protein: CASRERETQYF; CDR3 DNA: TGCGCCAGCAGAGAGAGGGAGACCCAGTACTTC
D gene: TRBD2; V gene: TRBV4-2; clone size: -; J gene: TRBJ2-3; CDR3 protein: CASSRSLGEGRYTDTQYF; CDR3 DNA: TGTGCCAGCAGCCGATCCCTGGGGGAGGGTCGCTACACAGATACGCAGTATTTT
D gene: -; V gene: TRBV21-1; clone size: -; J gene: TRBJ2-7; CDR3 protein: CASSLCGYEQYF; CDR3 DNA: TGTGCCAGCAGCCTATGCGGGTATGAGCAGTACTTC
D gene: -; V gene: TRBV19; clone size: -; J gene: TRBJ1-2; CDR3 protein: CASSFFPGEKYGYTF; CDR3 DNA: TGTGCCAGTAGTTTCTTCCCAGGGGAGAAGTATGGCTACACCTTC
D gene: -; V gene: TRBV30; clone size: once; J gene: TRBJ1-5; CDR3 protein: CAWGTIGRGNQPQHF; CDR3 DNA: TGTGCCTGGGGAACGATCGGCAGGGGCAATCAGCCCCAGCATTTT
D gene: TRBD1; V gene: TRBV27; clone size: -; J gene: TRBJ1-1; CDR3 protein: CASSLRTGLTFF; CDR3 DNA: TGTGCCAGCAGTCTCCGGACAGGCCTGACTTTCTTT
D gene: -; V gene: TRBV6-5; clone size: once; J gene: TRBJ1-3; CDR3 protein: CASSFDLNTIYF; CDR3 DNA: TGTGCCAGCAGTTTCGACTTAAACACCATATATTTT
D gene: -; V gene: TRBV6-5; clone size: -; J gene: TRBJ1-1; CDR3 protein: CASRGQGSLNTEAFF; CDR3 DNA: TGTGCCAGCAGGGGGCAGGGCAGTTTGAACACTGAAGCTTTCTTT
D gene: -; V gene: TRBV5-1; clone size: -; J gene: TRBJ1-2; CDR3 protein: CASSAITGNYGYTF; CDR3 DNA: TGCGCCAGCAGCGCTATAACAGGGAACTATGGCTACACCTTC
D gene: -; V gene: TRBV7-6; clone size: -; J gene: TRBJ2-3; CDR3 protein: CASSLAGARTDTQYF; CDR3 DNA: TGTGCCAGCAGCTTAGCAGGGGCCCGAACAGATACGCAGTATTTT
D gene: TRBD2; V gene: TRBV27; clone size: -; J gene: TRBJ2-2; CDR3 protein: CASRASGGSNTGELFF; CDR3 DNA: TGTGCCAGCAGGGCTAGCGGGGGGTCCAACACCGGGGAGCTGTTTTTT
D gene: TRBD2; V gene: TRBV4-3; clone size: -; J gene: TRBJ2-7; CDR3 protein: CATSALAGGTYEQYF; CDR3 DNA: TGCGCCACCAGTGCCCTAGCGGGGGGAACCTACGAGCAGTACTTC
D gene: -; V gene: TRBV5-4; clone size: -; J gene: TRBJ1-5; CDR3 protein: CASSFIFAQHF; CDR3 DNA: TGTGCCAGCAGCTTTATCTTCGCCCAGCATTTT
D gene: TRBD1; V gene: TRBV15; clone size: -; J gene: TRBJ1-4; CDR3 protein: CATSLGGAGEKLFF; CDR3 DNA: TGTGCCACCAGCCTAGGGGGCGCAGGTGAAAAACTGTTTTTT
D gene: -; V gene: TRBV27; clone size: -; J gene: TRBJ1-2; CDR3 protein: CASSDRINYGYTF; CDR3 DNA: TGTGCCAGCAGCGACAGGATAAACTATGGCTACACCTTC
D gene: TRBD2; V gene: TRBV28; clone size: -; J gene: TRBJ2-1; CDR3 protein: CASSATSGGWNEQFF; CDR3 DNA: TGTGCCAGCAGTGCCACTAGCGGGGGTTGGAATGAGCAGTTCTTC
D gene: TRBD1; V gene: TRBV6-6; clone size: -; J gene: TRBJ2-1; CDR3 protein: CASSYSKGAGEQFF; CDR3 DNA: TGTGCCAGCAGTTACTCTAAGGGGGCCGGAGAGCAGTTCTTC